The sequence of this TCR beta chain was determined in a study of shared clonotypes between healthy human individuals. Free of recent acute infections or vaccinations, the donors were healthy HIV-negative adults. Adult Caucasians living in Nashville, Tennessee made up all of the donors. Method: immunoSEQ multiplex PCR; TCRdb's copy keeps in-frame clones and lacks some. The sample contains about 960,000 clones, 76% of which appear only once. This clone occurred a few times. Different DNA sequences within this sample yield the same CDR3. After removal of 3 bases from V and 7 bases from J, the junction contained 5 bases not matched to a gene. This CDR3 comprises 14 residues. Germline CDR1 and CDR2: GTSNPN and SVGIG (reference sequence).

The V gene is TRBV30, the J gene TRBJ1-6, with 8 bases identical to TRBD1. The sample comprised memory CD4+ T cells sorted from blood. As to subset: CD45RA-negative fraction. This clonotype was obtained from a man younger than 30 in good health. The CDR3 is CAWRTTGDNSPLHF. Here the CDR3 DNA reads TGTGCCTGGAGAACGACAGGGGACAATTCACCCCTCCACTTT.